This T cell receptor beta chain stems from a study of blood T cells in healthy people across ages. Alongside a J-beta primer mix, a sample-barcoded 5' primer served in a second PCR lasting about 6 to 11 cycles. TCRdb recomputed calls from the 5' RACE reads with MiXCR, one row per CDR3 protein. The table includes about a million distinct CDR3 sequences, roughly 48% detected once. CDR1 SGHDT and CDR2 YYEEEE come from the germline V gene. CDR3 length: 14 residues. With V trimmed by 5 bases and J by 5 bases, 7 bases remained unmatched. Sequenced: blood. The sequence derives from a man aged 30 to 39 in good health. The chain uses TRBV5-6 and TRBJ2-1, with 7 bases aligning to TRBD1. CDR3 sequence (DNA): TGTGCCAGCAGATTAACAGGGGCCCACAATGAGCAGTTCTTC. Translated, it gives CASRLTGAHNEQFF.